This T cell receptor beta chain came from a study of blood T cell repertoires in COVID-19. Repertoires were generated with immunoSEQ multiplex PCR, while TCRdb's copy carries only in-frame clones and drops some. In the table there are a few hundred thousand clones, around 87% of which are singletons. Sequencing was carried out using PBMCs or T cells enriched from blood (not recorded which). The origin of this receptor is a man in his forties in a cohort exposed to, infected with or recovered from COVID-19 (not recorded which).

The DNA of the CDR3 is TGTGCCAGCAGTTTAGGGGGGACTGGAAACACCATATATTTT. This codes for CASSLGGTGNTIYF. The chain couples TRBV27 to TRBJ1-3, with D possibly being TRBD1 (5 bases). The germline gives CDR1 MNHEY, CDR2 SMNVEV (reference sequence). V lost 2 bases to trimming and J lost 2 bases, with 7 bases between them. The CDR3 consists of 14 residues.